This TCR beta chain is from a study of shared clonotypes between healthy human individuals (dated by TCRdb to 2020 to 2022). With respect to the entire study: A couple of women and three men aged 18 to 49 years were included in the cohort. The study deeply sequenced blood TCR repertoires of about 5 healthy adults to estimate repertoire size and the extent of clonotype sharing between individuals. Libraries were prepared and TCR repertoires were sequenced by different laboratories using diverse techniques, in order to increase sequencing depth and limit assay-specific biases. Between about 0.85 and 8.9 billion PBMCs per donor were obtained by leukapheresis. Paper-wide results and their limitations: Pairwise subsampling indicated that sequencing depth was expected to affect the degree of clonotype sharing among donors. Sampling was limited to blood, and TCR repertoires in tissue likely differ from TCR repertoires in blood. The genetic and exposure-history diversity represented was limited by the small number of donors.

Donors were healthy HIV-negative adults with no recently reported acute infections or vaccinations. Every donor was a Caucasian adult residing in Nashville, Tennessee, USA. For unsorted samples, some 100 million PBMCs were counted and genomic DNA was extracted with the QIAamp DNA Blood Mini kit. Blood was collected by leukapheresis, and PBMCs were isolated by Ficoll-Histopaque density gradient centrifugation and then cryopreserved in liquid nitrogen vapor phase. TCR CDR3 regions were amplified from genomic DNA by multiplex PCR using the deep immunoSEQ assay. Extracted genomic DNA from each cell subset was distributed evenly across all wells of several immunoSEQ 96-well plates, and each plate was treated as a replicate. For unsorted PBMC, 250 to 350 ng genomic DNA, equal to 25,000 to 35,000 T cell genomes, was loaded into each replicate PCR. Genomic DNA from unsorted PBMC was sequenced over ten immunoSEQ deep assay plates. Purified libraries were measured with a Qubit 3.0 fluorometer, size-checked on a Bioanalyzer 2100, and measured again with the KAPA Library Quantification kit. Each immunoSEQ 96-well plate was sequenced on its own single-read 150-cycle Illumina NextSeq 550 flow cell. On the study's bioinformatics: Because only junctional sequences without quality scores were contained in the immunoSEQ output, filtering matching that applied to full-length reads could not be performed. Sequences were annotated with PyIR, a Python wrapper for IgBLAST v1.9, and V/J genes and CDR3 were assigned using IMGT germline references. Reads were removed for weak V/J assignments (E-value above 1e-6), missing CDR3, stop codons, out-of-frame junctions, or ambiguous translated residues. V3J clonotypes were defined as sequences sharing an identical inferred V gene, J gene, and CDR3 amino acid sequence. The percentage overlap between two repertoires was calculated by dividing the number of shared unique clonotypes by the size of the smaller repertoire. Three approaches were used to assess repertoire richness: RTK rarefaction, the Chao1 estimator, and Recon v2.1 estimates of unobserved clonotypes. TCRdb re-hosts the immuneACCESS table, in-frame sequences only. Its copies lack some clones; in the studies checked, an unresolved V gene accounts for under half of them, and the cause for the rest is not known. D and trimming were read from the DNA, whereas the V and J calls and clone size are those reported in that table. This sample lists roughly 96,000 clones; less than 60% were detected once. Of the sample, roughly 16% is held by the ten largest clones.

On this clone: No cognate antigen has been identified for it. Nothing much larger sits one base from this clone, and base qualities are not available.

What was sequenced was PBMCs. This receptor was obtained from a woman aged 40 to 55 in good health. Some clones in this sample may be carry-over from other donors' samples.

The nucleotide sequence reads TGCGCCAGCAGCTTGGGCGAGTGGGGGCTGAAGACCCAGTACTTC. It codes for CASSLGEWGLKTQYF. In this chain, TRBV5-1 is recombined with TRBJ2-5; TRBD1 might be the D gene, on 6 matching bases. CDR1 and CDR2, looked up from the germline V gene, are SGHRS and YFSETQ. V is cut by 0 bases and J by 6 bases, and the space between the germline ends is 15 bases. From the cysteine through the phenylalanine, the CDR3 covers 15 amino acids. Solely the CDR3 DNA is kept, with 45 bases framed from the first base.